This TCR beta chain was sequenced during a study of OX40 agonist ivuxolimab in advanced cancers. Germline V gene lookup returns CDR1 MNHNS and CDR2 SASEGT. Deletions cut 10 bases from V and 5 bases from J, with 14 bases between. CDR3 length: 12 amino acids. Produced via immunoSEQ multiplex PCR; TCRdb's table is partial and in-frame only. There are some 70,000 clones in the sample; 80% to 95% occur only once, and 2.2% lies in the top ten. This specimen consisted of CD4+ or CD8+ T cells sorted from blood, obtained in a trial of the OX40 agonist ivuxolimab. The receptor comes from an adult with an advanced solid tumor such as melanoma, head and neck, liver or kidney cancer. The genes are TRBV6-1 and TRBJ2-5; D might be TRBD2 (6 bases). CDR3 coding DNA: TGTGCCACCTCCCGGGGGTTGGAGACCCAGTACTTC. Protein sequence: CATSRGLETQYF.